The 30 T cell receptor beta chains reported below all come from one sample, sequenced in a study of beta chain features in type 1 diabetes. Findings and limits, study-wide: TCRB CDR3s from Type 1 diabetes patients were moderately but significantly shorter in all four CD4+ subsets.

Their recognized antigens are unknown. Expressed TCRB transcripts were sequenced after all isolated RNA was converted to cDNA. The protocol was immunoSEQ multiplex PCR, while the TCRdb copy is restricted to in-frame clones and leaves out a portion. The repertoire holds around 650,000 clones, around 11% seen once, with roughly 0.11% in the top ten. The sample consisted of naive CD4+ T cells from blood. Receptor source: a man younger than 40 with type 1 diabetes.

The sample holds a few counts of this clone. The rearrangement joins TRBV7-2 to TRBJ2-3; TRBD2 agrees at 10 bases. The J segment lost 6 bases and the V segment lost 3 bases, leaving 9 bases of the junction unmatched. The CDR3 totals 16 residues. CDR1 and CDR2 from the germline V gene are SGHTA and FQGNSA. CDR3 nucleotide sequence: TGTGCCAGCAGCTTCCGGAAGCGGGGGGGCCTTGATACGCAGTATTTT. It codes for CASSFRKRGGLDTQYF.

There are a few counts of this clone. This rearrangement joins TRBV11-2 to TRBJ2-1, with 9 bases matching TRBD2. The CDR3 has 16 residues. Germline loops: CDR1 SGHAT, CDR2 FQNNGV. J gave up 7 bases and V 0 bases, and 7 bases lay outside the gene matches. CDR3 protein: CASSLEGSGGWNEQFF. For the CDR3, the DNA is TGTGCCAGCAGCTTAGAAGGTAGCGGGGGCTGGAATGAGCAGTTCTTC.

This chain uses TRBV4-2 with TRBJ2-2; TRBD2 is a possible D gene (5 bases). The CDR3 contains 18 residues. Germline CDR1 LGHNA, CDR2 YNFKEQ. V shed 0 bases and J shed 4 bases, with 18 bases lying between them. For the CDR3, the DNA is TGTGCCAGCAGCCAAGACCCCGCCCTAGCTCGGGTCACCGGGGAGCTGTTTTTT. Translated, it gives CASSQDPALARVTGELFF.

In its sample, this clone was seen a few times. This chain links TRBV9 with TRBJ1-3; possibly TRBD1 for D (6 bases). Germline values: CDR1 SGDLS, CDR2 YYNGEE. V was shortened by 5 bases and J by 0 bases, with 12 bases between the two germline ends. CDR3 length: 15 amino acids. The CDR3 sequence is CASSGDMSSGNTIYF. CDR3 DNA: TGTGCCAGCAGTGGGGACATGAGCTCTGGAAACACCATATATTTT.

The rearrangement links TRBV5-1 to TRBJ2-7, with TRBD1 matching 7 bases. CDR1 and CDR2 (germline): SGHRS, YFSETQ. The V segment lost 5 bases and the J segment 3 bases; nucleotides outside the gene matches: 5. CDR3 length: 13 residues. The chain's CDR3 is CASRPGQNYEQYF. DNA of the CDR3: TGCGCCAGCAGGCCGGGACAGAACTACGAGCAGTACTTC. The entire variable domain, with the rest obtained from reference TRBV5-1 and TRBJ2-7, is as follows: KAGVTQTPRYLIKTRGQQVTLSCSPISGHRSVSWYQQTPGQGLQFLFEYFSETQRNKGNFPGRFSGRQFSNSRSEMNVSTLELGDSALYLCASRPGQNYEQYFGPGTRLTVT.

V usage is TRBV7-2 and J usage is TRBJ1-5, with D possibly being TRBD1 (5 bases). Germline CDR1 is SGHTA and CDR2 is FQGNSA. The CDR3 has 15 amino acids. V lost 5 bases to trimming and J lost 9 bases, with 20 bases between them. As DNA, the CDR3 is TGTGCCAGCAGCCCGTCAGGGAACTTTAAAACGCCCCAGCATTTT. Amino acids: CASSPSGNFKTPQHF.

The genes are TRBV9 and TRBJ2-7, with 8 bases fitting TRBD1. The germline V gene has CDR1 SGDLS and CDR2 YYNGEE. Trimming at V came to 4 bases and at J to 1 base, leaving 7 bases not matched to a gene. This CDR3 has 15 residues. The CDR3 nucleotides read TGTGCCAGCAGCCCTCAGGGGGCCCTATCCTACGAGCAGTACTTC. Its protein product is CASSPQGALSYEQYF.

The V call is TRBV6-5, the J call TRBJ2-3; no definite D call. This CDR3 contains 15 residues. Germline CDR1 is MNHEY and CDR2 is SVGAGI. V lost 0 bases and J lost 2, with 9 bases in between. The DNA for the CDR3 is TGTGCCAGCAGTTACTCGGTCCTAAACACAGATACGCAGTATTTT. Protein: CASSYSVLNTDTQYF.

The chain carries TRBV7-9 and TRBJ1-6; TRBD1 might be the D (6 bases). Trimming removed 5 bases at V and 8 bases at J, with 19 bases between. This CDR3 has 16 residues. Germline lookup yields CDR1 SEHNR and CDR2 FQNEAQ (reference sequence). This chain's CDR3 is CASSPTRGQGHSPLHF. CDR3 DNA sequence: TGTGCCAGCAGCCCTACCCGAGGGCAGGGGCATTCACCCCTCCACTTT. The full variable domain, its missing parts supplied by reference TRBV7-9 and TRBJ1-6, is DTGVSQNPRHKITKRGQNVTFRCDPISEHNRLYWYRQTLGQGPEFLTYFQNEAQLEKSRLLSDRFSAERPKGSFSTLEIQRTEQGDSAMYLCASSPTRGQGHSPLHFGNGTRLTVT.

This sequence joins TRBV4-3 and TRBJ1-2, with TRBD1 matching 9 bases. V shed 1 base and J 4 bases; nucleotides not matched to a gene: 7. Germline V lookup: CDR1 LGHNA, CDR2 YSLEER. The CDR3 totals 16 residues. CDR3 region: CASSQAGDRDTYGYTF. The CDR3 DNA follows: TGCGCCAGCAGCCAAGCCGGGGACAGGGACACCTATGGCTACACCTTC.

V gene TRBV11-2 combines with J gene TRBJ1-4; 9 nucleotides line up with TRBD1. CDR3 length: 15 amino acids. Per the germline V gene, CDR1 is SGHAT and CDR2 is FQNNGV. V dropped 5 bases and J dropped 6; count of bases not matched to a gene: 7. CDR3 loop: CASSTYRGRDEKLFF. The CDR3 nucleotides read TGTGCCAGCAGCACCTACAGGGGGCGCGATGAAAAACTGTTTTTT. The full variable domain, in which reference TRBV11-2 and TRBJ1-4 provide the parts outside the CDR3, is EAGVAQSPRYKIIEKRQSVAFWCNPISGHATLYWYQQILGQGPKLLIQFQNNGVVDDSQLPKDRFSAERLKGVDSTLKIQPAKLEDSAVYLCASSTYRGRDEKLFFGSGTQLSVL.

This clone has a handful of counts. The chain combines TRBV7-9 with TRBJ2-7; D not resolved. Germline CDR1 reads SEHNR; CDR2 reads FQNEAQ (reference sequence). V lost 6 bases to trimming and J lost 4 bases, with 10 bases between them. The CDR3 consists of 12 residues. The CDR3 coding sequence is TGTGCCAGCAGTTGGGTGGGTTACGAGCAGTACTTC. This encodes CASSWVGYEQYF.

This clone was seen a few times. CDR3 nucleotide sequence: TGTGCCTGGAGTTCGGGACAGGGGGCTGGGTCTAACTATGGCTACACCTTC. It codes for CAWSSGQGAGSNYGYTF. The gene calls are TRBV30 and TRBJ1-2, with TRBD1 matching 12 bases. The germline gives CDR1 GTSNPN, CDR2 SVGIG (reference sequence). The CDR3 contains 17 residues. J lost 0 bases, V lost 2 bases, and 7 bases had no gene match.

The table lists this clone with a few counts. This chain uses TRBV30 with TRBJ1-2; D unresolved. This CDR3 has 15 residues. The V gene's germline CDR1 is GTSNPN and CDR2 SVGIG (reference sequence). The V and J ends lost 0 bases and 4 bases respectively, with 15 bases between them. The DNA of the CDR3 is TGTGCCTGGAGTGTATTATCCGGGTACGGCTATGGCTACACCTTC. Encoded protein: CAWSVLSGYGYGYTF.

The rearrangement joins TRBV7-2 to TRBJ1-1; D is uncertain. The CDR3 is made up of 14 amino acids. The germline V gene encodes CDR1 SGHTA and CDR2 FQGNSA. The V gene lost 5 bases and the J gene lost 3 bases, with 13 bases spanning the gap. The CDR3 is CASSIRRADTEAFF. The CDR3 DNA sequence: TGTGCCAGCAGCATCCGACGCGCCGACACTGAAGCTTTCTTT. The whole variable domain, filled in from reference TRBV7-2 and TRBJ1-1, reads GAGVSQSPSNKVTEKGKDVELRCDPISGHTALYWYRQSLGQGLEFLIYFQGNSAPDKSGLPSDRFSAERTGGSVSTLTIQRTQQEDSAVYLCASSIRRADTEAFFGQGTRLTVV.

In its sample, this clone was seen a few times. This chain joins TRBV5-1 and TRBJ2-1; D is possibly TRBD1 (5 bases). This CDR3 has 18 residues. Trimming pared 0 bases from V and 4 bases from J, leaving 20 bases between. From germline, CDR1 is SGHRS and CDR2 YFSETQ. Written as DNA, the CDR3 is TGCGCCAGCAGCTTGGGTGGCAGGGAAAGTTGGGGTTACAATGAGCAGTTCTTC. Translating it yields CASSLGGRESWGYNEQFF.

Concerning this clone itself: The sample contains more than one DNA sequence encoding this CDR3. The chain has TRBV30 and TRBJ2-5; D gene unclear. CDR1 and CDR2 (germline): GTSNPN, SVGIG (reference sequence). Trimming removed 1 base from V and 1 base from J, with 4 bases in between. The CDR3 is 12 residues long. The CDR3 sequence: CAWSASQETQYF. The CDR3 nucleotides read TGTGCCTGGAGTGCTAGCCAAGAGACCCAGTACTTC.

This clone has a handful of counts. The chain uses TRBV19 and TRBJ1-2; 8 nucleotides line up with TRBD1. Per germline, CDR1 LNHDA and CDR2 SQIVND (reference sequence). V shed 0 bases, J shed 2 bases, and the junction held 8 bases outside the gene matches. The CDR3 length is 17 residues. CDR3 nucleotide sequence: TGTGCCAGTAGTATAGATGTAGCGGCAGGGGGCAACTATGGCTACACCTTC. Protein product: CASSIDVAAGGNYGYTF.

This clone has more than one count but fewer than ten. This chain links TRBV6-5 with TRBJ1-4; D gene ambiguous. V gave up 8 bases and J gave up 0 bases, with 13 bases separating them. The length of the CDR3 is 15 residues. Germline CDR1 is MNHEY and CDR2 is SVGAGI. The CDR3 DNA sequence: TGTGCCAGCGGGAGCCGATCCCCAACTAATGAAAAACTGTTTTTT. Translated: CASGSRSPTNEKLFF.

This chain uses TRBV25-1 with TRBJ1-2; D is ambiguous. V gave up 2 bases and J gave up 2 bases, with 12 bases separating them. The CDR3 has 15 amino acids. Germline-derived CDR1 and CDR2 are MGHDK and SYGVNS. The DNA of the CDR3 is TGTGCCAGCAGTGAAGTCAAAGGCTCGAACTATGGCTACACCTTC. The encoded protein is CASSEVKGSNYGYTF.

This clone was counted only a few times. Other DNA sequences from this sample encode an identical CDR3 as well. The rearrangement links TRBV29-1 to TRBJ1-2; the D gene is possibly TRBD1 (5 bases). V gave up 6 bases and J gave up 8 bases, with 19 bases separating them. CDR3 length equals 13 residues. In germline, CDR1 is SQVTM, CDR2 ANQGSEA. The CDR3, as DNA: TGCAGCGTGTGGGGCCAGGGAGAGAGAGGCTACACCTTC. Its protein product is CSVWGQGERGYTF.

A few counts support this clone. V and J are TRBV18 and TRBJ1-5; D is unresolved. CDR1 and CDR2 (germline): KGHSH, LQKENI. V lost 4 bases, J lost 3 bases, and 4 bases lay in between. The CDR3 has 12 residues. The CDR3 spells CASSLNNQPQHF. The CDR3 nucleotides are TGTGCCAGCTCACTCAACAATCAGCCCCAGCATTTT.

This chain joins TRBV5-4 and TRBJ2-3; D is unresolved. The CDR3 spans 13 residues. CDR1 and CDR2 from the germline V gene are SGHNT and YYREEE (reference sequence). Between the trimmed V and J ends, which lost 2 bases and 0 bases, there was a span of 4 bases. The chain's CDR3 is CASSLMSTDTQYF. CDR3 DNA sequence: TGTGCCAGCAGCTTAATGAGCACAGATACGCAGTATTTT.

In its sample, this clone was seen once. The V and J genes are TRBV5-6 and TRBJ1-4; the match to TRBD1 covers 8 bases. The V gene's germline CDR1 is SGHDT and CDR2 YYEEEE. This CDR3 spans 15 amino acids. After removal of 4 bases from V and 7 bases from J, the junction contained 9 bases not matched to a gene. The CDR3 DNA is TGTGCCAGCAGCCAACGACAGGGGCGCGGTGAAAAACTGTTTTTT. Its translation: CASSQRQGRGEKLFF.

This clone came up a few times. V is TRBV28 and J is TRBJ2-5, with D maybe TRBD2 (7 bases). CDR3 length equals 16 residues. Germline V CDR1 and CDR2: MDHEN, SYDVKM. V was shortened by 3 bases and J by 6 bases, with 20 bases between the two germline ends. CDR3 residues: CASSFEAVGGGKTQYF. CDR3 in DNA: TGTGCCAGCAGTTTTGAAGCGGTAGGGGGAGGGAAGACCCAGTACTTC.

This sequence joins TRBV19 and TRBJ1-5; D unclear. Trimming pared 7 bases from V and 2 bases from J, leaving 12 bases between. This CDR3 has 14 residues. CDR1 and CDR2 from the germline V gene are LNHDA and SQIVND (reference sequence). CDR3 protein: CASIPTRGNQPQHF. The CDR3 bases are TGTGCCAGTATCCCCACCAGAGGCAATCAGCCCCAGCATTTT.

The chain couples TRBV5-1 to TRBJ1-4; tentatively, D is TRBD1 (6 bases). CDR3 size: 15 residues. V lost 4 bases and J lost 3, with 13 bases in between. Germline V gene lookup returns CDR1 SGHRS and CDR2 YFSETQ. This chain's CDR3 is CASSPGDTANEKLFF. CDR3 DNA sequence: TGCGCCAGCAGCCCGGGGGACACGGCTAATGAAAAACTGTTTTTT.

The chain is built from TRBV27 and TRBJ1-2, with D maybe TRBD1 (5 bases). CDR3 length equals 16 residues. With 10 bases removed from V and 4 bases from J, the gap between germline ends came to 25 bases. Per germline, CDR1 MNHEY and CDR2 SMNVEV (reference sequence). The CDR3 DNA sequence: TGTGCCACCCGAATGTCCTCGGGGGTAGTAGGCTATGGCTACACCTTC. Protein sequence: CATRMSSGVVGYGYTF.

This clone was observed a handful of times. This chain joins TRBV19 and TRBJ1-1, with unresolved D. Germline V lookup: CDR1 LNHDA, CDR2 SQIVND (reference sequence). Between the trimmed V and J ends, which lost 6 bases and 1 base, there was a span of 15 bases. The CDR3 is made up of 15 amino acids. CDR3 sequence: CASRTYGRENTEAFF. DNA of the CDR3: TGTGCCAGTAGGACTTACGGACGGGAGAACACTGAAGCTTTCTTT.

The chain uses TRBV5-1 and TRBJ2-7; D is perhaps TRBD2 (5 bases). Germline V lookup: CDR1 SGHRS, CDR2 YFSETQ. This CDR3 is built from 14 residues. V lost 2 bases and J lost 2, with 11 bases in between. The CDR3 region is CASSLPADPYEQYF. CDR3 in DNA: TGCGCCAGCAGCTTACCAGCGGACCCCTACGAGCAGTACTTC.